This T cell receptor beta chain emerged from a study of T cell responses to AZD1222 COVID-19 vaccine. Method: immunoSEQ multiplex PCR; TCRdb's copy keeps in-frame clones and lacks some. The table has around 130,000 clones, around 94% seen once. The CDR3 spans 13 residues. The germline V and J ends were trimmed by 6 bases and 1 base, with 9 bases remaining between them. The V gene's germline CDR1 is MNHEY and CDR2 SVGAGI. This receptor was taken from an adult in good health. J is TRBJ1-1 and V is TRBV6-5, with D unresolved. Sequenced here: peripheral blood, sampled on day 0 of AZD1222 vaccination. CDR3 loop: CASRTHGNTEAFF. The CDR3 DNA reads TGTGCCAGCAGGACACACGGGAACACTGAAGCTTTCTTT.